Listed here are 32 T cell receptor beta chains from one sample, sequenced in a study of blood T cell repertoires in COVID-19. Assay: immunoSEQ multiplex PCR; the TCRdb copy retains only in-frame clones and omits some. The table shows under 200,000 clones, with roughly four fifths occurring only once. The sample was peripheral blood. These receptors originate from a human donor with acute or convalescent COVID-19. The donor label of this sample is uncertain.

The chain has TRBV9 and TRBJ2-7, with 11 bases matching TRBD2. Germline CDR1 is SGDLS and CDR2 is YYNGEE. V lost 6 bases to trimming and J lost 7 bases; unmatched junction nucleotides: 9. This CDR3 contains 14 residues. The CDR3 bases are TGTGCCAGCACCCTAACTAGCGGGAGTAAAGAGCAGTACTTC. Translated, it gives CASTLTSGSKEQYF.

The V gene is TRBV11-3, the J gene TRBJ2-3; 9 bases match TRBD1. V dropped 5 bases and J dropped 9; count of bases not matched to a gene: 6. The length of the CDR3 is 13 residues. From germline, CDR1 is SGHNT and CDR2 YENEEA. The DNA of the CDR3 is TGTGCCAGCAGCCAGGGACAGGGCCTAACGCAGTATTTT. Translation: CASSQGQGLTQYF.

This chain connects TRBV28 to TRBJ1-5; 10 nucleotides match TRBD1. Germline V CDR1 and CDR2: MDHEN, SYDVKM. V dropped 6 bases and J dropped 4; count of bases not matched to a gene: 9. This CDR3 comprises 16 residues. DNA of the CDR3: TGTGCCAGCAGGCTCGGGACAGGGGCGCTTAATCAGCCCCAGCATTTT. Translating gives CASRLGTGALNQPQHF.

The chain links TRBV2 to TRBJ2-4; 8 bases match TRBD2. After removal of 8 bases from V and 9 bases from J, the junction contained 18 bases not matched to a gene. CDR1 and CDR2 from the germline V gene are SNHLY and FYNNEI. This CDR3 region has 16 residues. Here the CDR3 reads CASLMELAGRGVIQYF. CDR3 nucleotide sequence: TGTGCCAGCCTCATGGAGCTAGCGGGCCGAGGGGTCATTCAGTACTTC.

The J gene is TRBJ1-5, the V gene TRBV15; 10 positions match TRBD1. The CDR3 loop spans 16 amino acids. Trimming took 3 bases from V and 0 from J; bases not matched to a gene: 2. The germline gives CDR1 LNHNV, CDR2 YYDKDF (reference sequence). The CDR3 sequence is CATSRGQGSSNQPQHF. The CDR3 DNA reads TGTGCCACCAGCAGGGGACAGGGGTCTAGCAATCAGCCCCAGCATTTT.

This chain uses TRBV19 with TRBJ1-1, with D perhaps TRBD1 (6 bases). From germline, CDR1 is LNHDA and CDR2 SQIVND (reference sequence). V was shortened by 3 bases and J by 1 base, with 12 bases between the two germline ends. The CDR3 extends over 15 amino acids. CDR3: CASSIRGVGNTEAFF. The CDR3, as DNA: TGTGCCAGTAGTATCAGGGGTGTTGGGAACACTGAAGCTTTCTTT.

The CDR3 spells CASSPRADTQYF. CDR3 DNA: TGTGCCAGCAGCCCGAGGGCAGATACGCAGTATTTT. The V gene is TRBV7-9, the J gene TRBJ2-3; D is perhaps TRBD2 (5 bases). The length of the CDR3 is 12 residues. Per germline, CDR1 SEHNR and CDR2 FQNEAQ (reference sequence). Trimming took off 5 bases at V and 4 bases at J, with 7 bases between the two ends.

The chain recombines TRBV6-5 with TRBJ2-2; D is perhaps TRBD2 (6 bases). The CDR3 runs 15 residues. CDR1 MNHEY and CDR2 SVGAGI come from the germline V gene. Trimming removed 5 bases from V and 4 bases from J, with 14 bases in between. The CDR3 protein is CASSRPGEVTGELFF. The CDR3 DNA reads as TGTGCCAGCAGTCGCCCCGGGGAGGTCACCGGGGAGCTGTTTTTT.

A few counts support this clone. The V call is TRBV5-4, the J call TRBJ2-1; TRBD2 matches 9 bases. CDR1 and CDR2 (germline): SGHNT, YYREEE (reference sequence). The V segment lost 0 bases and the J segment 6 bases; nucleotides outside the gene matches: 4. This CDR3 contains 15 residues. The CDR3 here is CASSLGRTSVNEQFF. The CDR3 DNA reads as TGTGCCAGCAGCTTGGGCCGGACTAGCGTCAATGAGCAGTTCTTC.

This chain uses TRBV11-2 with TRBJ2-1, with D possibly being TRBD2 (6 bases). The CDR3 covers 15 residues. V gave up 8 bases and J gave up 2 bases, with 16 bases separating them. Germline V lookup: CDR1 SGHAT, CDR2 FQNNGV. CDR3 loop: CASAGIRLAYNEQFF. The CDR3, as DNA: TGTGCCAGCGCGGGGATCCGCCTAGCCTACAATGAGCAGTTCTTC.

The genes are TRBV19 and TRBJ1-2; 7 positions agree with TRBD1. CDR1 LNHDA and CDR2 SQIVND come from the germline V gene (reference sequence). The CDR3 covers 16 residues. The junction had 12 bases not matched to a gene; V was cut back by 4 bases and J by 4 bases. As DNA, the CDR3 is TGTGCCAGTAGTAGGGAGCCGGACAGGAAGTTCTATGGCTACACCTTC. Translating gives CASSREPDRKFYGYTF.

V gene TRBV27 combines with J gene TRBJ2-2, with 9 bases identical to TRBD2. Germline CDR1 reads MNHEY; CDR2 reads SMNVEV (reference sequence). The CDR3 is 17 residues long. After removal of 10 bases from V and 8 bases from J, the junction contained 20 bases not matched to a gene. The CDR3 nucleotides are TGTGCCACCCAGTCCCCCGGGACTAGCTTCCCGGGGGGGGAGCTGTTTTTT. It encodes CATQSPGTSFPGGELFF.

The DNA of the CDR3 is TGTGCCAGCAGTCGCCCGGAGGTCGTCGAGCAGTACTTC. Its translation: CASSRPEVVEQYF. This chain connects TRBV2 to TRBJ2-7, with a tentative D call TRBD2 (5 bases). The CDR3 extends over 13 amino acids. Trimming took 5 bases from V and 6 from J, leaving 14 bases between them. In germline, CDR1 is SNHLY, CDR2 FYNNEI.

The chain recombines TRBV19 with TRBJ2-1, with TRBD2 identical over 12 bases. V gave up 5 bases and J gave up 6 bases; unmatched junction bases: 11. Germline lookup yields CDR1 LNHDA and CDR2 SQIVND (reference sequence). CDR3 length: 17 residues. The CDR3 coding sequence is TGTGCCAGTAGTGCCCCTCTAGCGGGAGGGCCCTTCAATGAGCAGTTCTTC. It yields the protein CASSAPLAGGPFNEQFF.

The CDR3 is CASSTPRVSGSYNEQFF. The DNA for the CDR3 is TGTGCCAGCAGTACACCCCGTGTGTCGGGCTCCTACAATGAGCAGTTCTTC. The rearrangement uses TRBV27 and TRBJ2-1; D is undetermined. The V end was cut by 5 bases, the J end by 0 bases, with 17 bases between. The CDR3 sequence is 17 residues long. The germline V gene has CDR1 MNHEY and CDR2 SMNVEV (reference sequence).

V is TRBV6-5 and J is TRBJ2-7; 8 nucleotides align to TRBD2. This CDR3 is built from 14 residues. Germline CDR1 reads MNHEY; CDR2 reads SVGAGI. V was clipped by 4 bases and J by 0 bases; unmatched bases: 2. For the CDR3, the DNA is TGTGCCAGCAGTTGGCTAGCGGGCTCCTACGAGCAGTACTTC. The encoded protein is CASSWLAGSYEQYF.

The chain carries TRBV21-1 and TRBJ1-4; no DNA check was done on the table's D call, TRBD1. TRBV21-1 constitutes a pseudogene. This CDR3 is built from 12 residues. CDR3 in amino acids: CASGRQNEKLFF. DNA of the CDR3: TGTGCCAGCGGCAGACAGAATGAAAAACTGTTTTTT.

The chain combines TRBV25-1 with TRBJ2-1; perhaps TRBD2 as D (6 bases). V lost 8 bases and J 7 bases, leaving 18 bases between the germline ends. Looked up from germline, CDR1 is MGHDK and CDR2 is SYGVNS. This CDR3 spans 14 amino acids. CDR3 loop: CASGRRAEGNEQFF. The CDR3 DNA reads TGTGCCAGCGGACGAAGGGCGGAGGGGAATGAGCAGTTCTTC. The variable domain in full, with the rest retrieved from reference TRBV25-1 and TRBJ2-1, is EADIYQTPRYLVIGTGKKITLECSQTMGHDKMYWYQQDPGMELHLIHYSYGVNSTEKGDLSSESTVSRIRTEHFPLTLESARPSHTSQYLCASGRRAEGNEQFFGPGTRLTVL.

This clone was counted a single time. V and J are TRBV21-1 and TRBJ1-3; TRBD1 is the table's D call, not checked against the DNA. TRBV21-1 counts as a pseudogene. The CDR3 has 16 residues. The DNA for the CDR3 is TGTGCCAGCAGCAAGCCACAGGGGGCCTCTGGAAACACCATATATTTT. This codes for CASSKPQGASGNTIYF.

This clone was detected only once. This chain uses TRBV30 with TRBJ1-4, with no clear D. V lost 4 bases and J 7 bases, leaving 13 bases between the germline ends. CDR3 size: 13 residues. Germline CDR1 and CDR2: GTSNPN and SVGIG (reference sequence). CDR3 sequence reads: CAWKAADREKLFF. The CDR3 nucleotides read TGTGCCTGGAAGGCGGCCGATCGTGAAAAACTGTTTTTT.

This rearrangement joins TRBV19 to TRBJ2-1, with TRBD2 matching 11 bases. Germline CDR1 and CDR2: LNHDA and SQIVND (reference sequence). J lost 13 bases, V lost 5 bases, and 7 bases had no gene match. The CDR3 runs to 13 residues. This CDR3 is CASSGGTSGRQFF. As DNA, the CDR3 is TGTGCCAGTAGTGGCGGCACTAGCGGGAGACAGTTCTTC.

This clone was picked up one time. The identical CDR3 is also encoded by other nucleotide sequences in the sample. The J gene is TRBJ2-7, the V gene TRBV6-1, with D perhaps TRBD1 (6 bases). CDR3 length: 14 amino acids. Germline CDR1 reads MNHNS; CDR2 reads SASEGT. The V and J ends lost 1 base and 1 base respectively, with 8 bases between them. The CDR3 spells CASSEGGQSYEQYF. For the CDR3, the DNA is TGTGCCAGCAGTGAAGGGGGGCAGTCCTACGAGCAGTACTTC.

This clone has just one count. This chain joins TRBV19 and TRBJ2-5; 9 bases are a match to TRBD2. V was clipped by 11 bases and J by 5 bases; unmatched bases: 15. This CDR3 is built from 15 residues. Germline V gives CDR1 LNHDA, CDR2 SQIVND (reference sequence). As DNA, the CDR3 is TGTGCCTGCCGGGATGGGGCCAGCGGGGGGGAGACCCAGTACTTC. It is translated as CACRDGASGGETQYF. Supplemented by reference TRBV19 and TRBJ2-5, the full variable domain reads DGGITQSPKYLFRKEGQNVTLSCEQNLNHDAMYWYRQDPGQGLRLIYYSQIVNDFQKGDIAEGYSVSREKKESFPLTVTSAQKNPTAFYLCACRDGASGGETQYFGPGTRLLVL.

This clone is a singleton in its sample. This chain joins TRBV2 and TRBJ2-2, with 9 positions matching TRBD1. Germline trimming cut 7 bases from V and 2 bases from J; bases unmatched to any gene: 5. CDR1 is SNHLY and CDR2 is FYNNEI in the germline V gene. The CDR3 loop spans 15 amino acids. CDR3 residues: CASMRGQGNTGELFF. The CDR3 region has the DNA TGTGCCAGCATGAGGGGACAGGGCAACACCGGGGAGCTGTTTTTT. The entire variable domain, with the rest obtained from reference TRBV2 and TRBJ2-2, is as follows: EPEVTQTPSHQVTQMGQEVILRCVPISNHLYFYWYRQILGQKVEFLVSFYNNEISEKSEIFDDQFSVERPDGSNFTLKIRSTKLEDSAMYFCASMRGQGNTGELFFGEGSRLTVL.

In regard to this clone: This same CDR3 is encoded by further DNA sequences in the sample. V is TRBV11-2 and J is TRBJ2-7, with TRBD1 matching 7 bases. Germline CDR1 reads SGHAT; CDR2 reads FQNNGV. This CDR3 has 13 amino acids. V shed 5 bases, J shed 1 base, and the junction held 2 bases outside the gene matches. The chain's CDR3 is CASSRTGSYEQYF. As DNA, the CDR3 is TGTGCCAGCAGCCGGACAGGATCCTACGAGCAGTACTTC.

The chain employs TRBV7-2 and TRBJ2-7, with unresolved D. V lost 2 bases and J 4 bases, leaving 9 bases between the germline ends. Germline CDR1 and CDR2: SGHTA and FQGNSA. This CDR3 is built from 13 residues. In nucleotides, the CDR3 is TGTGCCAGCAGCTTACCCACAGAGTACGAGCAGTACTTC. The encoded protein is CASSLPTEYEQYF. Looking up the rest from reference TRBV7-2 and TRBJ2-7 gives the full variable domain: GAGVSQSPSNKVTEKGKDVELRCDPISGHTALYWYRQSLGQGLEFLIYFQGNSAPDKSGLPSDRFSAERTGGSVSTLTIQRTQQEDSAVYLCASSLPTEYEQYFGPGTRLTVT.

The V call is TRBV20-1, the J call TRBJ2-3; D remains unclear. Trimming shortened V by 6 bases and J by 3 bases, and 7 bases separated the two germline ends. The CDR3 length is 11 residues. The germline CDR1 and CDR2 sequences are DFQATT and SNEGSKA (reference sequence). The CDR3 loop is CSARVTDTQYF. The CDR3 DNA follows: TGCAGTGCCCGAGTGACAGATACGCAGTATTTT.

The chain combines TRBV2 with TRBJ1-1; TRBD1 might be the D (5 bases). The CDR3 length is 14 residues. Trimming left V 5 bases short and J 1 base short, with 11 bases between. Germline V CDR1 and CDR2: SNHLY, FYNNEI. CDR3 sequence reads: CASSQTATNTEAFF. As DNA, the CDR3 is TGTGCCAGCAGTCAGACAGCGACGAACACTGAAGCTTTCTTT.

This clone has only a few counts. The chain uses TRBV2 and TRBJ1-5; TRBD1 agrees at 7 bases. Germline V gives CDR1 SNHLY, CDR2 FYNNEI. V was pared by 7 bases and J by 4 bases, with 4 bases of the junction left unmatched. The CDR3 is made up of 13 amino acids. CDR3 bases: TGTGCCAGCACCGGGACAGCTAATCAGCCCCAGCATTTT. Its protein is CASTGTANQPQHF. The entire variable domain, with the rest obtained from reference TRBV2 and TRBJ1-5, is as follows: EPEVTQTPSHQVTQMGQEVILRCVPISNHLYFYWYRQILGQKVEFLVSFYNNEISEKSEIFDDQFSVERPDGSNFTLKIRSTKLEDSAMYFCASTGTANQPQHFGDGTRLSIL.

The genes are TRBV5-1 and TRBJ2-1; 7 bases are shared with TRBD2. From germline, CDR1 is SGHRS and CDR2 YFSETQ. The CDR3 spans 18 residues. Trimming removed 3 bases from V and 0 bases from J; junction bases left unmatched: 12. The DNA for the CDR3 is TGCGCCAGCAGCTACACACCCTTAGGGAGGGGCTCCTACAATGAGCAGTTCTTC. It specifies CASSYTPLGRGSYNEQFF.

The chain employs TRBV9 and TRBJ1-1, with 9 bases lining up with TRBD1. The CDR3 runs to 14 residues. Germline CDR1 SGDLS, CDR2 YYNGEE. V shed 3 bases and J 10 bases; nucleotides not matched to a gene: 10. The CDR3 loop reads CASSAATGGIGAFF. The DNA for the CDR3 is TGTGCCAGCAGCGCAGCTACAGGGGGCATAGGAGCTTTCTTT.

The rearrangement joins TRBV6-5 to TRBJ2-7; a possible D gene is TRBD2 (5 bases). From germline, CDR1 is MNHEY and CDR2 SVGAGI. V dropped 8 bases and J dropped 3 bases, with 11 bases sitting between them. This CDR3 is 12 amino acids long. As DNA, the CDR3 is TGTGCCAGCGGGGAGCCGCACTACGAGCAGTACTTC. This gives the protein CASGEPHYEQYF.